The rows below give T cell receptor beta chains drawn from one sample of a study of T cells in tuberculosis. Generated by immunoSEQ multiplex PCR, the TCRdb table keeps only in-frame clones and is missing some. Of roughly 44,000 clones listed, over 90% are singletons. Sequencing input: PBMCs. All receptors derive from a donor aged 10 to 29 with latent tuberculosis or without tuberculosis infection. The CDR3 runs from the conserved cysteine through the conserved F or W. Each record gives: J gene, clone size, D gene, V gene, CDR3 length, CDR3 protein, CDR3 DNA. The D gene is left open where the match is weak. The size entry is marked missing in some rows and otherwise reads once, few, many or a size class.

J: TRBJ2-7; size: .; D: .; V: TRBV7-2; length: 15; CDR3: CASSLGQSSSYEQYF; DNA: TGTGCCAGCAGCTTAGGCCAGTCAAGCTCCTACGAGCAGTACTTC
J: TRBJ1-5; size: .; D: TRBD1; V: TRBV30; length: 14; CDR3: CAWSGTGVNQPQHF; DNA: TGTGCCTGGAGCGGGACAGGGGTCAATCAGCCCCAGCATTTT
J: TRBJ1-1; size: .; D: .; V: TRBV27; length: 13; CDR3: CASSFWEGTEAFF; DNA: TGTGCCAGCAGTTTTTGGGAGGGCACTGAAGCTTTCTTT
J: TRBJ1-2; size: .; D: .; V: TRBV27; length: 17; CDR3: CASSTTWGAGLNYGYTF; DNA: TGTGCCAGCAGCACAACCTGGGGAGCAGGTTTAAACTATGGCTACACCTTC
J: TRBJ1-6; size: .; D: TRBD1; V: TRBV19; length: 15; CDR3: CASSPGGYKSSPLHF; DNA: TGTGCCAGTAGTCCAGGGGGTTATAAGTCTTCACCCCTCCACTTT
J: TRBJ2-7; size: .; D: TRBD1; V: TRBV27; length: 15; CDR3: CASRSLGQGESEQYF; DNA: TGTGCCAGCAGGTCCCTCGGACAGGGGGAGAGCGAGCAGTACTTC
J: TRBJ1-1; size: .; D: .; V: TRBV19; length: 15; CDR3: CASRGTGVMYTEAFF; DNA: TGTGCCAGTAGGGGGACGGGGGTGATGTACACTGAAGCTTTCTTT
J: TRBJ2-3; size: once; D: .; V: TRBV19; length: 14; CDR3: CAPRRGLISDTQYF; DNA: TGTGCCCCAAGGCGGGGGCTGATATCAGATACGCAGTATTTT
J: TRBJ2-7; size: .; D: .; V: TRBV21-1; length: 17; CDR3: CASSGALAGRASYEQYF; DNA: TGTGCCAGCAGCGGGGCCTTAGCGGGGAGGGCATCGTACGAGCAGTACTTC
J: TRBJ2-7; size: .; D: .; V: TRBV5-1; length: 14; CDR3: CASSPRDRIYEQYF; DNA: TGCGCCAGCAGCCCGCGGGACAGAATCTACGAGCAGTACTTC
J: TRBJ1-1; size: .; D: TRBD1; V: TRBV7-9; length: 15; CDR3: CASSNLTGFDTEAFF; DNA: TGTGCCAGCAGCAACCTGACAGGGTTTGACACTGAAGCTTTCTTT
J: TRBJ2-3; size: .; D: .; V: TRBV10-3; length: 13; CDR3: CAISESLEHTQYF; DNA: TGTGCCATCAGTGAGTCATTGGAGCATACGCAGTATTTT
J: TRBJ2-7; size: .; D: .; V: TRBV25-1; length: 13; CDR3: CASSARTAAEQYF; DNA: TGTGCCAGCAGTGCTAGGACTGCCGCGGAGCAGTACTTC
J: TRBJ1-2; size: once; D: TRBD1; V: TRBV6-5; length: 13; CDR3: CASTSGTGGGYTF; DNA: TGTGCCAGCACCAGCGGGACAGGGGGTGGCTACACCTTC
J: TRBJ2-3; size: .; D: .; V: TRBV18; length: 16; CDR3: CASSPDQGGSTDTQYF; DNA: TGTGCCAGCTCACCCGACCAGGGTGGTAGCACAGATACGCAGTATTTT
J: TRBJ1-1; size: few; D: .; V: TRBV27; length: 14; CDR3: CASSVLRGETEAFF; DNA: TGTGCCAGCAGTGTCCTACGGGGGGAGACTGAAGCTTTCTTT
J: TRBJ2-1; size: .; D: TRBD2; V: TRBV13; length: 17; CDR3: CASSLGTSGSSYNEQFF; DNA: TGTGCCAGCAGCTTAGGTACTAGCGGGAGCTCCTACAATGAGCAGTTCTTC
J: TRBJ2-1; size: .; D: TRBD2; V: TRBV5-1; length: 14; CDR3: CASSLEGLANEQFF; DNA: TGCGCCAGCAGCTTGGAGGGACTAGCTAATGAGCAGTTCTTC
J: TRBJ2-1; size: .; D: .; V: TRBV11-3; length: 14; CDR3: CASSLGGPANEQFF; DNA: TGTGCCAGCAGCTTAGGCGGGCCGGCGAATGAGCAGTTCTTC
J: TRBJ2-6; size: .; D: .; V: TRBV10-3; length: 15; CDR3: CAATSGHSGANVLTF; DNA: TGTGCCGCAACTTCGGGACACTCTGGGGCCAACGTCCTGACTTTC
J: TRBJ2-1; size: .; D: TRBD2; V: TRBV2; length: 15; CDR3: CASTSGTSGAVEQFF; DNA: TGTGCCAGCACCTCCGGGACTAGCGGGGCTGTTGAGCAGTTCTTC
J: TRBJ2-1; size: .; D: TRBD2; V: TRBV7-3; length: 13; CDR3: CASSQGLANEQFF; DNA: TGTGCCAGCAGCCAGGGACTAGCGAATGAGCAGTTCTTC
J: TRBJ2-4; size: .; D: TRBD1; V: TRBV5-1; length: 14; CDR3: CASSLWASPGQQYF; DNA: TGCGCCAGCAGCTTGTGGGCTTCTCCGGGACAGCAGTACTTC
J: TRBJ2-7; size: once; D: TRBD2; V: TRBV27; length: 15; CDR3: CASSLSRGGRYEQYF; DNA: TGTGCCAGCAGTTTATCGCGGGGGGGCCGGTACGAGCAGTACTTC
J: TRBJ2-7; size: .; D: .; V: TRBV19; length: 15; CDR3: CASSTTGTHIYEQYF; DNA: TGTGCCAGTAGTACTACAGGGACACATATATACGAGCAGTACTTC
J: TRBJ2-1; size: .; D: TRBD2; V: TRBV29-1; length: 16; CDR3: CSVEGWRDREVWEQFF; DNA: TGCAGCGTTGAAGGGTGGCGGGACCGGGAGGTCTGGGAGCAGTTCTTC
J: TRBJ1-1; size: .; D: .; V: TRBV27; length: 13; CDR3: CASSFYPGTEAFF; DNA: TGTGCCAGCAGTTTTTATCCCGGGACTGAAGCTTTCTTT